This is a list of T cell receptor beta chains from one sample in a study of T cells expressing NK-cell markers. TCRdb re-called the 5' RACE reads; every CDR3 protein appears as one record, without DNA. The sample has 150,000 or so distinct CDR3 sequences, and its top ten clones hold approximately 17%. The sample was blood T cells: a sorted CD56 or NKG2C T cell subset, CD4+ or CD8+ T cells, or bulk PBMC T cells (not recorded which). The receptors were gathered from a woman between 18 and 70 years old in good health. Both conserved end residues are part of each CDR3. The order of the fields is CDR3 length, J gene, V gene, CDR3 protein.

13,TRBJ2-3,TRBV5-1,CASSLAITDTQYF
14,TRBJ1-1,TRBV5-5,CASSRQGGDTEAFF
14,TRBJ2-5,TRBV2,CASSPGAPPETQYF
15,TRBJ2-1,TRBV4-2,CASSVVPASYNEQFF
13,TRBJ1-1,TRBV9,CASRAEEYTEAFF
15,TRBJ1-6,TRBV12-3/TRBV12-4,CASSPGRFNNSPLHF
11,TRBJ2-1,TRBV24-1,CATSDRAEQFF
15,TRBJ1-5,TRBV10-3,CAISVGGNSNQPQHF
14,TRBJ2-5,TRBV5-1,CASSLGGLGETQYF
12,TRBJ2-5,TRBV5-6,CASSPGRAAQYF
14,TRBJ2-5,TRBV10-3,CAISESTGSETQYF
13,TRBJ2-4,TRBV28,CATQGLAKNIQYF
15,TRBJ1-1,TRBV12-3/TRBV12-4,CASWPTGGGDTEAFF
15,TRBJ1-5,TRBV12-3/TRBV12-4,CASSITEDSNQPQHF
15,TRBJ2-2,TRBV5-1,CASSRSRDWTGELFF
16,TRBJ2-7,TRBV20-1,CSARDRTSGLSYEQYF
12,TRBJ2-5,TRBV20-1,CSATNSAETQYF
13,TRBJ1-1,TRBV24-1,CATSDETNTEAFF
15,TRBJ1-2,TRBV12-3/TRBV12-4,CASGPGPTTNYGYTF
13,TRBJ1-2,TRBV15,CATSRAAGYGYTF
15,TRBJ1-5,TRBV12-3/TRBV12-4,CASSSGIYSNQPQHF
13,TRBJ2-3,TRBV4-1,CASSGVRTDTQYF
17,TRBJ2-3,TRBV20-1,CSFSGSGGRGRADTQYF
16,TRBJ2-3,TRBV12-3/TRBV12-4,CASSVIDGPSTDTQYF
13,TRBJ2-5,TRBV7-7,CASSVNRGETQYF
16,TRBJ2-1,TRBV6-1,CASFDFGGGTYNEQFF
13,TRBJ2-5,TRBV10-3,CATHRGRQETQYF
14,TRBJ2-7,TRBV20-1,CSARSGGRTYEQYF
15,TRBJ2-2,TRBV5-4,CASSLWGAGTGELFF
15,TRBJ2-1,TRBV7-2,CASSFPTGRPNEQFF
15,TRBJ2-5,TRBV9,CASSPRVGQGETQYF
13,TRBJ2-7,TRBV7-2,CASSDRLTYEQYF